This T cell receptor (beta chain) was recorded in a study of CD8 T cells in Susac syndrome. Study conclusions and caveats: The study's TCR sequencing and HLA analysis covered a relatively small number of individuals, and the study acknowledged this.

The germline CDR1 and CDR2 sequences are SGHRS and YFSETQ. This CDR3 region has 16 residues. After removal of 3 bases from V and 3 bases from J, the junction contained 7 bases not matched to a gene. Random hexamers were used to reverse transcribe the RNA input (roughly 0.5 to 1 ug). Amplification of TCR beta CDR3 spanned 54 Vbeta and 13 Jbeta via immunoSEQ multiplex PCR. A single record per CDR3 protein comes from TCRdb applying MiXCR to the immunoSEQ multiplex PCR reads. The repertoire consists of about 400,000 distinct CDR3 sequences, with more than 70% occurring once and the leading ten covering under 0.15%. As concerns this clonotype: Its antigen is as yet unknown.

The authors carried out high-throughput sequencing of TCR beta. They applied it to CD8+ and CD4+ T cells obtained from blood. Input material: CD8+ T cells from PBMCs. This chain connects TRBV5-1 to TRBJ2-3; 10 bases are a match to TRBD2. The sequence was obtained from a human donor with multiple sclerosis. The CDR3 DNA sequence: TGCGCCAGCAGCTCAGGACTAGCGGAGCCAACAGATACGCAGTATTTT. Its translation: CASSSGLAEPTDTQYF. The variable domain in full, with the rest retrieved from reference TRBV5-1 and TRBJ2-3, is KAGVTQTPRYLIKTRGQQVTLSCSPISGHRSVSWYQQTPGQGLQFLFEYFSETQRNKGNFPGRFSGRQFSNSRSEMNVSTLELGDSALYLCASSSGLAEPTDTQYFGPGTRLTVL.